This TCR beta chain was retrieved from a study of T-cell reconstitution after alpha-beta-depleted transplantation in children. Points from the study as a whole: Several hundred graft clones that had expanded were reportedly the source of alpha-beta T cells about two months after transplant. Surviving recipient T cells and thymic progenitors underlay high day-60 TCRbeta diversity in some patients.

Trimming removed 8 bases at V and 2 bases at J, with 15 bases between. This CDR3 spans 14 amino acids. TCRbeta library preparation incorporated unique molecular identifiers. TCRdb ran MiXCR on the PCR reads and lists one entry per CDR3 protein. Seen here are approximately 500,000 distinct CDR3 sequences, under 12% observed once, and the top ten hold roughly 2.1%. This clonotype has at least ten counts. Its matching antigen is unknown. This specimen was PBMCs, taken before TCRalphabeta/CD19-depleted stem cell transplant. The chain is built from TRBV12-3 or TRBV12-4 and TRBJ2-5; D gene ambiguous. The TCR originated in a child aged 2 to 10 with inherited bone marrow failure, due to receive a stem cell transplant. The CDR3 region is CASLTTERQETQYF. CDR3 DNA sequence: TGTGCCAGCTTGACAACCGAGCGACAAGAGACCCAGTACTTC.